These 10 T cell receptor beta chains originate from one sample sequenced in a study of beta chain features in type 1 diabetes (dated by TCRdb to 2016 to 2018). Broader findings and caveats from the paper: A moderate but significant shortening of TCRB CDR3 length was observed in type 1 diabetes patients in all four CD4+ subsets.

The library came from the immunoSEQ multiplex PCR assay. The entire amount of isolated RNA was reverse transcribed using the High Capacity cDNA Reverse Transcription Kit, so the sequenced TCRB transcripts were expressed ones. In TCRdb, the immuneACCESS table is reduced to in-frame sequences with V and J assigned. These tables do not hold every clone; where another copy was compared, an unresolved V gene accounts for under half, and the others remain unexplained. The sample profile shows roughly 150,000 clones; around 8.4% of them were found once. In total, the top ten clones hold approximately 0.54% of the sample. Their antigen targets remain unknown. What was sequenced was central memory CD4+ T cells from blood. These receptors all stem from a woman under 30 with type 1 diabetes.

This chain links TRBV4-3 with TRBJ2-1, with D perhaps TRBD2 (5 bases). Germline CDR1 LGHNA, CDR2 YSLEER. The CDR3 loop spans 15 amino acids. Trimming took 0 bases from V and 9 from J, leaving 15 bases between them. For the CDR3, the DNA is TGCGCCAGCAGCCAAGACCCCTCGAGGGCCGGTGAGCAGTTCTTC. Its translation: CASSQDPSRAGEQFF.

The chain couples TRBV4-2 to TRBJ1-2; 7 bases fit TRBD1. The CDR3 has 14 residues. Trimming cost V 6 bases and J 4 bases; bases outside gene matches: 8. Germline values: CDR1 LGHNA, CDR2 YNFKEQ. The CDR3 nucleotides read TGTGCCAGCAGGCCGGGGACAGAAGTCTATGGCTACACCTTC. Encoded protein: CASRPGTEVYGYTF.

The chain employs TRBV18 and TRBJ2-7; 7 bases line up with TRBD2. The CDR3 covers 14 residues. CDR1 is KGHSH and CDR2 is LQKENI in the germline V gene. The V segment lost 4 bases and the J segment 2 bases; nucleotides outside the gene matches: 5. This CDR3 is CASSLWEGTYEQYF. The CDR3 DNA reads as TGTGCCAGCTCACTGTGGGAGGGAACCTACGAGCAGTACTTC.

At least ten counts were recorded for this clone. The gene calls are TRBV30 and TRBJ2-4; D possibly corresponds to TRBD1 (6 bases). CDR1 GTSNPN and CDR2 SVGIG come from the germline V gene (reference sequence). The V end lost 1 base, the J end lost 6 bases, and 16 bases lay between the germline ends. This CDR3 spans 15 amino acids. The CDR3 spells CAWSGQGIGGNIQYF. Written as DNA, the CDR3 is TGTGCCTGGAGTGGCCAGGGGATTGGGGGAAACATTCAGTACTTC.

V is TRBV10-3 and J is TRBJ2-2; 11 bases map to TRBD1. CDR3 length: 18 amino acids. After removal of 10 bases from V and 1 base from J, the junction contained 14 bases not matched to a gene. Germline V gene sequence: CDR1 ENHRY, CDR2 SYGVKD. CDR3 in amino acids: CATATGTGGPKNTGELFF. In DNA form, the CDR3 reads TGTGCCACAGCGACCGGGACAGGGGGACCCAAGAACACCGGGGAGCTGTTTTTT.

This chain joins TRBV7-8 and TRBJ2-7; 7 nucleotides line up with TRBD1. The germline V gene encodes CDR1 SGHVS and CDR2 FQNEAQ. This CDR3 is 15 amino acids long. Trimming took 2 bases from V and 2 from J; bases not matched to a gene: 6. This chain's CDR3 is CASSLTPDRPYEQYF. The CDR3 DNA follows: TGTGCCAGCAGCTTAACTCCGGACAGGCCCTACGAGCAGTACTTC.

The rearrangement uses TRBV18 and TRBJ2-2; the D gene is possibly TRBD2 (6 bases). The length of the CDR3 is 15 residues. Trimming shortened V by 3 bases and J by 3 bases, and 11 bases separated the two germline ends. Germline values: CDR1 KGHSH, CDR2 LQKENI. As DNA, the CDR3 is TGTGCCAGCTCACCTGCGGGATCGGACACCGGGGAGCTGTTTTTT. This encodes CASSPAGSDTGELFF.

There are a few counts of this clone. This rearrangement joins TRBV5-1 to TRBJ2-1, with 12 bases lining up with TRBD2. V dropped 3 bases and J dropped 5; count of bases not matched to a gene: 6. Germline V gene lookup returns CDR1 SGHRS and CDR2 YFSETQ. The CDR3 length is 16 residues. The CDR3 nucleotides are TGCGCCAGCAGCTCACTAGCGGGAGGAGTCCACAATGAGCAGTTCTTC. It specifies CASSSLAGGVHNEQFF.

This sequence joins TRBV4-2 and TRBJ2-5; tentative D call: TRBD2 (6 bases). Germline V gene sequence: CDR1 LGHNA, CDR2 YNFKEQ. Trimming took off 1 base at V and 7 bases at J, with 16 bases between the two ends. The CDR3 contains 15 residues. CDR3 bases: TGTGCCAGCAGCCAAGGTGTGGGAGGACCACTGACCCAGTACTTC. Its protein is CASSQGVGGPLTQYF.

This chain uses TRBV5-1 with TRBJ2-1; 7 bases are shared with TRBD1. The CDR3 loop spans 15 amino acids. Germline CDR1 is SGHRS and CDR2 is YFSETQ. Germline trimming cut 0 bases from V and 5 bases from J; bases unmatched to any gene: 5. The CDR3 sequence: CASSLGQGRDNEQFF. Written as DNA, the CDR3 is TGCGCCAGCAGCTTGGGACAGGGTAGGGACAATGAGCAGTTCTTC.